This T cell receptor beta chain appears in the sequencing data of a study of blood T cell repertoires in COVID-19. For the study at large: Whether acute or convalescent, the COVID-19 samples came from the United States, Italy and Spain. PBMCs, B-cell-depleted T cells, or T cells provided the cDNA or gDNA that made up the material.

This clone came up once. In the original workflow: Using reference gene primer amplification, nucleated cell counts were estimated. Sequencing used immunoSEQ multiplex PCR; TCRdb keeps in-frame clones, though not all of them. Clonal size and the V and J genes are those of that table, whereas D and trimming came from the DNA. Seen here are 150,000 to 200,000 clones, over 80% observed once, and the top ten hold less than 5%. The CDR3 loop spans 15 amino acids. V shed 3 bases and J shed 8 bases, with 15 bases lying between them. The germline V gene has CDR1 SGHTS and CDR2 YDEGEE. The rearrangement joins TRBV5-8 to TRBJ1-6; D is perhaps TRBD1 (5 bases). The sequence derives from a woman aged 55-69 years who had recovered from COVID-19. Sequencing was carried out using peripheral blood. The CDR3 sequence: CASSSGGGWDSPLHF. Here the CDR3 DNA reads TGTGCCAGCAGCTCCGGGGGGGGATGGGATTCACCCCTCCACTTT.